This T cell receptor (beta chain) was retrieved from a study of T-cell reconstitution after alpha-beta-depleted transplantation in children. Findings and limits, study-wide: Hyperexpanded clones declined; after one year, newly produced T cells mostly supplied diversity.

In regard to this clonotype: Its matching antigen is unknown.

This CDR3 has 14 amino acids. The V gene lost 4 bases and the J gene lost 6 bases, with 16 bases spanning the gap. CDR1 is MNHEY and CDR2 is SVGAGI in the germline V gene. Molecular barcoding with unique molecular identifiers was used for the TCRbeta library. MiXCR was run by TCRdb on the PCR reads, yielding one entry per CDR3 protein. The top ten hold 2.2% of the sample, which has about 640,000 distinct CDR3 sequences, 13% seen once. The chain links TRBV6-5 to TRBJ2-7; D remains unclear. Sequenced here: PBMCs, mostly from graft donor cells, sampled 360 days after TCRalphabeta/CD19-depleted stem cell transplant. This clonotype was sampled from a male patient younger than 18 who had a stem cell transplant for acute myeloid leukemia, so the T cells may come from the graft donor. The CDR3 sequence: CASSSAGELGEQYF. Written as DNA, the CDR3 is TGTGCCAGCAGTTCGGCAGGCGAACTGGGCGAGCAGTACTTC.